This TCR beta chain derives from a study of control samples from healthy donors and cancer patients. Assay: immunoSEQ multiplex PCR; the TCRdb copy retains only in-frame clones and omits some. In the table there are around 120,000 clones, about 87% of which are singletons. The V end lost 8 bases, the J end lost 0 bases, and 13 bases lay between the germline ends. CDR3 size: 14 residues. Germline-derived CDR1 and CDR2 are SEHNR and FQNEAQ (reference sequence). This chain uses TRBV7-9 with TRBJ1-1, with D perhaps TRBD1 (6 bases). The sequenced material came from blood. The origin of this receptor is a man aged 55 to 69 in good health. Written as DNA, the CDR3 is TGTGCCAGCCTACGAAGGGGGATGAACACTGAAGCTTTCTTT. Amino acid sequence: CASLRRGMNTEAFF.